This T cell receptor beta chain emerged from a study of shared clonotypes between healthy human individuals. Findings and limits, study-wide: Donor scarcity curtailed the genetic and exposure-history diversity represented herein. Among donors, the sharing of clonotypes was expected to be influenced by sequencing depth. Generation probabilities were higher for clonotypes shared across all four sorted-subset donors than for unshared ones.

The V gene lost 4 bases and the J gene lost 11 bases, with 14 bases spanning the gap. Germline CDR1 SGHAT, CDR2 FQDESV (reference sequence). CDR3 size: 12 residues. The donor cohort consisted entirely of Caucasian adults residing in Nashville, Tennessee. Regarding this clone: Its antigen is still unknown.

Profiling relied on immunoSEQ multiplex PCR, and the TCRdb table lists in-frame clones only, not all of them. The top ten hold 0.5% to 0.6% of the sample, which has roughly 1 million clones, approximately 80% seen once. The source material was memory CD4+ T cells from PBMCs. Regarding subset: CD45RA-negative fraction. The chain uses TRBV11-1 and TRBJ1-1, with a tentative D call TRBD1 (6 bases). The sequence derives from a man between 18 and 29 years old in good health. Some clones in this sample may be carry-over from other donors' samples. The CDR3 here is CASSSIRGAAFF. CDR3 nucleotide sequence: TGTGCCAGCAGCTCGATTAGGGGGGCCGCTTTCTTT.